This TCR beta chain was retrieved from a study of radiation and T cells in renal cell carcinoma. The data were produced by immunoSEQ multiplex PCR, yet TCRdb's version contains in-frame clones alone and is incomplete. The sample has around 23,000 clones, nearly 55% seen once. CDR3 length: 15 amino acids. In germline, CDR1 is MGHRA, CDR2 YSYEKL. Deletions cut 5 bases from V and 9 bases from J, with 23 bases between. Treatment defined: treatment-naive control, cytoreductive nephrectomy. The material was tumor tissue, obtained from a patient whose treatment was nephrectomy without radiotherapy. The origin of this receptor is a human donor with renal cell carcinoma. The rearrangement links TRBV4-1 to TRBJ2-7; D is perhaps TRBD1 or TRBD2 (5 bases each). The CDR3 DNA reads TGCGCCAGCAGCACCCGGGACGGTTCCCCCGGAGGGCAGTACTTC. It codes for CASSTRDGSPGGQYF.